Here is one T cell receptor beta chain with its context. Time point specified: newly diagnosed GD, antithyroid drugs for less than 3 months. Researchers made the TCR library from RNA that was extracted from PBMCs. CDR3 regions were amplified by Arm-PCR using iRepertoire HTBI primers to build TCR beta libraries. TCRdb re-derived calls from the multiplex PCR reads in MiXCR, one entry per CDR3 protein. The profile shows 500,000 to 700,000 distinct CDR3 sequences, under 20% of them singletons. CDR3 size: 18 residues. Germline assignment: CDR1 DFQATT and CDR2 SNEGSKA (reference sequence). Germline trimming cut 1 base from V and 1 base from J; bases unmatched to any gene: 11. This record comes from a study of regulatory T cells in long-lasting Graves disease. This same sample was also part of a study on T cells in Graves' hyperthyroidism and ophthalmopathy. That paper notes: Blood also showed most of the thyroid clonotypes that were expanded above 0.001.

The TCR originated in a young woman with Graves disease. The specimen was peripheral blood mononuclear cells (PBMCs), collected at new diagnosis, from a patient treated with antithyroid drugs. This chain uses TRBV20-1 with TRBJ1-3, with 9 bases that match TRBD1. This CDR3 is CSARGGPGQGLSGNTIYF. The CDR3 region has the DNA TGCAGTGCTAGAGGAGGACCGGGACAGGGTCTGTCTGGAAACACCATATATTTT.